This T cell receptor (beta chain) originates from a study of early T cells in non-severe SARS-CoV-2 infection. As for the study in general: Chains were not paired, and sequencing was done on bulk RNA from unsorted whole blood.

Germline V gene lookup returns CDR1 MNHNY and CDR2 SVGAGI (reference sequence). This CDR3 has 13 amino acids. The V and J ends lost 6 bases and 3 bases respectively, with 10 bases between them. Broader study findings: VDJdb matches were skewed toward anti-spike CD8 T cell responses.

Tagging with unique molecular identifiers was applied to individual cDNA molecules. TCRdb passed the 5' RACE reads through MiXCR, listing each CDR3 protein once. There are about 83,000 distinct CDR3 sequences in the sample; about 12% occur only once, and approximately 7% lies in the top ten. This clonotype was counted ten times or more. No antigen is known for it. This clonotype originated in an adult who was a healthcare worker with PCR-confirmed SARS-CoV-2 infection or an uninfected control (not recorded which). Sequencing input: whole blood. The rearrangement uses TRBV6-6 and TRBJ2-3; D remains ambiguous. The DNA of the CDR3 is TGTGCCAGCAGAAGAGGTGGGACAGATACGCAGTATTTT. Its protein is CASRRGGTDTQYF.